This T cell receptor (beta chain) was captured in a study of Ad26.COV2.S vaccination and SARS-CoV-2 variants. As for the study in general: The authors gave Ad26.COV2.S intramuscularly, either once or twice 56 days apart. The study's findings and limits: With respect to non-spike TCR breadth, vaccine and placebo recipients were similar. Vaccinees displayed broader spike-specific TCR repertoires than placebo recipients.

Germline CDR1 is MNHEY and CDR2 is SVGAGI. This CDR3 has 14 residues. Trimming took 6 bases from V and 0 from J; bases not matched to a gene: 5. Treatment noted: roughly 20 received Ad26.COV2.S at low or high dose, single or two shots; 5 received placebo; per-sample allocation not given. Sample collection was performed on day 63 after the first vaccine or placebo injection. This table comes from immunoSEQ multiplex PCR, and its TCRdb copy is limited to in-frame clones, with some not included. The sample has hundreds of thousands of clones; roughly nine tenths are singletons. About this clone itself: The antigen remains unidentified.

The rearrangement links TRBV6-5 to TRBJ2-7; 7 nucleotides match TRBD1. The clonotype comes from a person aged 18-65 years who received the Ad26.COV2.S COVID-19 vaccine or a placebo. The starting material was peripheral blood, obtained in a trial of Ad26.COV2.S vaccine versus placebo. The CDR3 DNA reads TGTGCCAGCAGCCGACAGGGAAACTCCTACGAGCAGTACTTC. Encoded protein: CASSRQGNSYEQYF.